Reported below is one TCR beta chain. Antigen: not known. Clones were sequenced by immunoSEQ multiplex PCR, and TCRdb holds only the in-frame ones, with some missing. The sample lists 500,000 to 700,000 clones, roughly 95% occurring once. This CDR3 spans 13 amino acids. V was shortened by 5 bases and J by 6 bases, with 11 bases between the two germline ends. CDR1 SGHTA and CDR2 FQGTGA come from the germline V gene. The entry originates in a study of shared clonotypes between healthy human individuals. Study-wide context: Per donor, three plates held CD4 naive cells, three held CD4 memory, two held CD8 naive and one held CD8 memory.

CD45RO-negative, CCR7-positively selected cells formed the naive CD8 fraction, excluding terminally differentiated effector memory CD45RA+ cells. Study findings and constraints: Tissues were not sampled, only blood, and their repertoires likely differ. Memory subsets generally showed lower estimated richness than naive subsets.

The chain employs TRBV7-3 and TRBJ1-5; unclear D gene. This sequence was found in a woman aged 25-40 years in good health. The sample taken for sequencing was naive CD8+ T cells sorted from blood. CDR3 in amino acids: CASSPPIGQPQHF. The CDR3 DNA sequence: TGTGCCAGCAGCCCCCCAATCGGTCAGCCCCAGCATTTT. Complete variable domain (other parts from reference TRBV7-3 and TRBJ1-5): GAGVSQTPSNKVTEKGKYVELRCDPISGHTALYWYRQSLGQGPEFLIYFQGTGAADDSGLPNDRFFAVRPEGSVSTLKIQRTERGDSAVYLCASSPPIGQPQHFGDGTRLSIL.